Given below is one T cell receptor beta chain in context. What it binds is not known. The data were taken from a study of memory CD4+ T cells and cytomegalovirus serostatus. Study-wide context: Healthy Belgian adult donors included under ten CMV-positive and around 25 CMV-negative people. Study results and caveats: About 40% of the roughly 160 known CMV-associated TCRbeta sequences appeared in CD4+ memory. Median bootstrapped AUC for CMV status was about 0.96 originally, approximately 0.93 US-trained.

Sequencing was performed with immunoSEQ multiplex PCR; in TCRdb, only in-frame clones are kept and a portion is missing. This sample carries some 50,000 clones, around 77% of them seen once, and the ten largest clones take 0.61%. Deletions cut 3 bases from V and 3 bases from J, with 9 bases between. Germline V gene sequence: CDR1 SEHNR, CDR2 FQNEAQ (reference sequence). There are 14 residues in the CDR3. Single viable CD3+CD4+CD8-CD45RO+ cells were sorted as the memory CD4+ T cells. Serostatus was set by detecting CMV pp150, pp28, p38, p52 IgG. The V gene is TRBV7-9, the J gene TRBJ1-5; D not resolved. The receptor's source is an adult in good health and CMV-seronegative. Material: memory CD4+ T cells from blood. The CDR3 DNA sequence: TGTGCCAGCAGCTTTAATAGTCCCAATCAGCCCCAGCATTTT. It translates to CASSFNSPNQPQHF.